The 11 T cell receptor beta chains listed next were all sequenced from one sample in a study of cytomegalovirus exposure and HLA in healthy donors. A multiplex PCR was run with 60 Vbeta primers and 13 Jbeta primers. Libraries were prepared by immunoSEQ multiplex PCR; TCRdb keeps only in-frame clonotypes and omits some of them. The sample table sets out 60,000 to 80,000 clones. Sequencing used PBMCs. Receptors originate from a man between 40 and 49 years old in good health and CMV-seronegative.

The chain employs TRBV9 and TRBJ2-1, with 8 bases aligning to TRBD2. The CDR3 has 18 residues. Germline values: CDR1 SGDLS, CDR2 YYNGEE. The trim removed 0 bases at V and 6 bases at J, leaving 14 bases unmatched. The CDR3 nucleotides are TGTGCCAGCAGCGTAGAACCGGTGGGGACTAGAATCGGCAATGAGCAGTTCTTC. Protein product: CASSVEPVGTRIGNEQFF.

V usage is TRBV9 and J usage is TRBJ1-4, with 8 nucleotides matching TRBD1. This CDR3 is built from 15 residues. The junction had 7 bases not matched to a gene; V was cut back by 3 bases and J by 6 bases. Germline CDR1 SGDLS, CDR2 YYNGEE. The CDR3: CASSERQGYDEKLFF. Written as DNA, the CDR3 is TGTGCCAGCAGCGAAAGACAGGGGTACGATGAAAAACTGTTTTTT.

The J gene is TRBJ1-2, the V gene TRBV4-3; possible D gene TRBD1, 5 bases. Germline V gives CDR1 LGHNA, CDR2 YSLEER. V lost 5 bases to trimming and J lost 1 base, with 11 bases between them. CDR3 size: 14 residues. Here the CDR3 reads CASSWRGGNYGYTF. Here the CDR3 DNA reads TGCGCCAGCAGCTGGAGGGGCGGTAACTATGGCTACACCTTC.

The CDR3 DNA reads TGTGCCACCAGCAGAACAAGCAATCAGCCCCAGCATTTT. It translates to CATSRTSNQPQHF. The rearrangement links TRBV15 to TRBJ1-5; no firm D call. Germline V gives CDR1 LNHNV, CDR2 YYDKDF (reference sequence). The CDR3 is made up of 13 amino acids. The ends were cut back, 2 bases at V and 1 base at J, with 3 bases in the middle.

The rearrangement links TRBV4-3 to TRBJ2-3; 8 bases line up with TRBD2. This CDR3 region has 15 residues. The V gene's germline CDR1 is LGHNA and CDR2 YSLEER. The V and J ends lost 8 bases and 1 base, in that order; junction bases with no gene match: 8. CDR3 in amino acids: CASRSRGGGTDTQYF. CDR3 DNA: TGCGCCAGCCGTTCCCGGGGGGGCGGCACAGATACGCAGTATTTT.

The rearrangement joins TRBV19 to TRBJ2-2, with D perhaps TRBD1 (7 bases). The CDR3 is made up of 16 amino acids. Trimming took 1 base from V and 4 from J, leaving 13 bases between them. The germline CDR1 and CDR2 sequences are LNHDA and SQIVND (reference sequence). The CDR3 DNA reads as TGTGCCAGTAGTATAGGCGGGACAGTAATCACCGGGGAGCTGTTTTTT. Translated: CASSIGGTVITGELFF.

Written as DNA, the CDR3 is TGTGCCAGCAGCAAGACTAGCGGGAGCCTCCGGAAGCAGTACTTC. Protein product: CASSKTSGSLRKQYF. The chain employs TRBV28 and TRBJ2-7; 12 bases align to TRBD2. Germline loops: CDR1 MDHEN, CDR2 SYDVKM. The ends lost 6 bases at V and 8 bases at J; junction bases unmatched: 11. This CDR3 contains 15 residues.

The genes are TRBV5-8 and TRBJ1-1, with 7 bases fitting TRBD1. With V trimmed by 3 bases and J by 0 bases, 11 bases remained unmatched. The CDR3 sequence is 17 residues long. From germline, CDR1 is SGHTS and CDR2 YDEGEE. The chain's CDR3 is CASSYNAGGIMNTEAFF. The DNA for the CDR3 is TGTGCCAGCAGCTACAATGCAGGGGGAATCATGAACACTGAAGCTTTCTTT.

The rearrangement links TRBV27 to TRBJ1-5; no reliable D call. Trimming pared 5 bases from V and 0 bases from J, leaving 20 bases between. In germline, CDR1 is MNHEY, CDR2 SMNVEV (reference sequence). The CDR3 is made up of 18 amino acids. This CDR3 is CASSPNPPLGPSNQPQHF. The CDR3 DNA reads TGTGCCAGCAGTCCGAATCCCCCACTAGGCCCTAGCAATCAGCCCCAGCATTTT.

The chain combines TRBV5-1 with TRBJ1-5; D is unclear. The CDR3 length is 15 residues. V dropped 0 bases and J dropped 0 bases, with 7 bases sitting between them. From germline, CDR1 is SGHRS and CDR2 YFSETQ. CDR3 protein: CASSLAPNSNQPQHF. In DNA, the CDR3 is TGCGCCAGCAGCTTGGCACCTAATAGCAATCAGCCCCAGCATTTT. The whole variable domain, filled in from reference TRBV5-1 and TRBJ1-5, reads KAGVTQTPRYLIKTRGQQVTLSCSPISGHRSVSWYQQTPGQGLQFLFEYFSETQRNKGNFPGRFSGRQFSNSRSEMNVSTLELGDSALYLCASSLAPNSNQPQHFGDGTRLSIL.

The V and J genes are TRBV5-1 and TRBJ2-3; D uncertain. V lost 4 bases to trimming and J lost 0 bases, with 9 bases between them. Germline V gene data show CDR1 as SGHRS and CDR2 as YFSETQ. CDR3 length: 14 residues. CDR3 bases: TGCGCCAGCAGCCCAGGAACTAGCACAGATACGCAGTATTTT. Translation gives CASSPGTSTDTQYF. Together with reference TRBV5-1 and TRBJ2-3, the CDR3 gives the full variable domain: KAGVTQTPRYLIKTRGQQVTLSCSPISGHRSVSWYQQTPGQGLQFLFEYFSETQRNKGNFPGRFSGRQFSNSRSEMNVSTLELGDSALYLCASSPGTSTDTQYFGPGTRLTVL.